This T cell receptor (beta chain) was captured in a study of CD8 T cells in Susac syndrome. Overall study findings and caveats: The study recognized that its TCR sequencing and HLA analysis covered a relatively small number of individuals.

This CDR3 region has 15 residues. V gave up 5 bases and J gave up 8 bases; unmatched junction bases: 9. CDR1 and CDR2 (germline): SEHNR, FQNEAQ (reference sequence). As regards this clonotype: Antigen: not known.

The authors reverse transcribed 0.5 to 1 ug RNA with random hexamers. Amplification of the TCR beta CDR3 was carried out by immunoSEQ multiplex PCR, which spanned a total of 54 Vbeta and 13 Jbeta segments. From the immunoSEQ multiplex PCR reads, TCRdb called clonotypes with MiXCR, one entry per CDR3 protein. The sample lists around 150,000 distinct CDR3 sequences, approximately 96% occurring once. Susac syndrome patients met recently defined diagnostic criteria for definite or probable disease. Material for sequencing was CD4+ T cells from PBMCs. The receptor comes from a human donor with Susac syndrome. V and J are TRBV7-9 and TRBJ1-2; TRBD1 aligns across 12 bases. As DNA, the CDR3 is TGTGCCAGCAGCCCGACGGGACAGGGGGCGGGAGGCTACACCTTC. It yields the protein CASSPTGQGAGGYTF.